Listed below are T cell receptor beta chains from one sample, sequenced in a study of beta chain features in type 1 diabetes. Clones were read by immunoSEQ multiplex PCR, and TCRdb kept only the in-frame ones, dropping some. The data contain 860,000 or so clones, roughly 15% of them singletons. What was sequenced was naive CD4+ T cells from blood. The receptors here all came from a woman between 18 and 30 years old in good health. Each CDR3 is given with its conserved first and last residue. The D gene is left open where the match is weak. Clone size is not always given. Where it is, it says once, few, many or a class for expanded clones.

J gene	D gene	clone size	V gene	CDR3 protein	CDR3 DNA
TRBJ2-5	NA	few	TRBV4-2	CASSQDMRNQETQYF	TGTGCCAGCAGCCAAGATATGAGGAACCAAGAGACCCAGTACTTC
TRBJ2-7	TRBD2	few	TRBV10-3	CAIRASGSSFEQYF	TGTGCCATCAGGGCTAGCGGGAGTTCTTTCGAGCAGTACTTC
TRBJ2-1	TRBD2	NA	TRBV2	CASGGTRTSNEQFF	TGTGCCAGCGGCGGGACTAGGACCTCAAATGAGCAGTTCTTC
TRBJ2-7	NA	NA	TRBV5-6	CASSLGLAGSYEQYF	TGTGCCAGCAGCTTGGGCCTGGCCGGGTCCTACGAGCAGTACTTC
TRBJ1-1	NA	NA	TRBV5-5	CASSKAGYNTEAFF	TGTGCCAGCAGCAAAGCAGGGTATAACACTGAAGCTTTCTTT
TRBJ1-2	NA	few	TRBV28	CASSQGQINYGYTF	TGTGCCAGCAGCCAAGGACAGATTAACTATGGCTACACCTTC
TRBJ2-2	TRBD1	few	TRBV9	CASSVDRVTGELFF	TGTGCCAGCAGCGTGGACAGGGTCACCGGGGAGCTGTTTTTT
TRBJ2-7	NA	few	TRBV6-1	CASSGGGQGPYEQYF	TGTGCCAGCAGTGGAGGAGGTCAGGGGCCCTACGAGCAGTACTTC
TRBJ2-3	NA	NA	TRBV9	CASSPLTNTDTQYF	TGTGCCAGCAGCCCCCTGACTAACACAGATACGCAGTATTTT
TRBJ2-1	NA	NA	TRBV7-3	CASSLLLDSYNEQFF	TGTGCCAGCAGCTTATTGCTGGACTCCTACAATGAGCAGTTCTTC
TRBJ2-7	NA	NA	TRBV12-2	CASRGGGGRSNEQYF	TGTGCAAGTCGCGGGGGCGGCGGGAGGTCGAACGAGCAGTACTTC
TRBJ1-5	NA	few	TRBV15	CATSRWGRGQPQHF	TGTGCCACCAGCAGGTGGGGGAGAGGTCAGCCCCAGCATTTT
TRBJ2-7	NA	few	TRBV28	CASSSKLRGEGYYEQYF	TGTGCCAGCAGTTCGAAACTCAGGGGTGAGGGATACTACGAGCAGTACTTC
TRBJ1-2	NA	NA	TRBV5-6	CASSFPGMGFYGYTF	TGTGCCAGCTCGTTTCCGGGGATGGGGTTTTATGGCTACACCTTC
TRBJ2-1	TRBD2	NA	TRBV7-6	CASSPQALALSGEQFF	TGTGCCAGCAGTCCGCAGGCACTAGCGCTCTCGGGTGAGCAGTTCTTC
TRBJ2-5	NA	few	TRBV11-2	CASSYSREETQYF	TGTGCCAGCAGCTACAGTCGGGAAGAGACCCAGTACTTC
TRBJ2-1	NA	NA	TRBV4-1	CASSQDASNLNNEQFF	TGCGCCAGCAGCCAAGATGCTAGCAACCTTAACAATGAGCAGTTCTTC
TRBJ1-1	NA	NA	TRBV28	CASSFRGEWGAEAFF	TGTGCCAGCAGCTTTCGGGGGGAATGGGGCGCCGAAGCTTTCTTT
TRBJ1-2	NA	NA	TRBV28	CASSLQDQGDGYTF	TGTGCCAGCAGTTTACAGGACCAAGGGGATGGCTACACCTTC
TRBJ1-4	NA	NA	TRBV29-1	CSVRTTEKLFF	TGCAGCGTAAGGACAACCGAAAAACTGTTTTTT
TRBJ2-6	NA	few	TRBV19	CASSISRTGANVLTF	TGTGCCAGTAGTATTTCCCGAACTGGGGCCAACGTCCTGACTTTC
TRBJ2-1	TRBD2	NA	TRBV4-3	CASSQDLGREGFSSYNEQFF	TGCGCCAGCAGCCAAGATTTAGGTCGGGAGGGGTTCTCGTCCTACAATGAGCAGTTCTTC